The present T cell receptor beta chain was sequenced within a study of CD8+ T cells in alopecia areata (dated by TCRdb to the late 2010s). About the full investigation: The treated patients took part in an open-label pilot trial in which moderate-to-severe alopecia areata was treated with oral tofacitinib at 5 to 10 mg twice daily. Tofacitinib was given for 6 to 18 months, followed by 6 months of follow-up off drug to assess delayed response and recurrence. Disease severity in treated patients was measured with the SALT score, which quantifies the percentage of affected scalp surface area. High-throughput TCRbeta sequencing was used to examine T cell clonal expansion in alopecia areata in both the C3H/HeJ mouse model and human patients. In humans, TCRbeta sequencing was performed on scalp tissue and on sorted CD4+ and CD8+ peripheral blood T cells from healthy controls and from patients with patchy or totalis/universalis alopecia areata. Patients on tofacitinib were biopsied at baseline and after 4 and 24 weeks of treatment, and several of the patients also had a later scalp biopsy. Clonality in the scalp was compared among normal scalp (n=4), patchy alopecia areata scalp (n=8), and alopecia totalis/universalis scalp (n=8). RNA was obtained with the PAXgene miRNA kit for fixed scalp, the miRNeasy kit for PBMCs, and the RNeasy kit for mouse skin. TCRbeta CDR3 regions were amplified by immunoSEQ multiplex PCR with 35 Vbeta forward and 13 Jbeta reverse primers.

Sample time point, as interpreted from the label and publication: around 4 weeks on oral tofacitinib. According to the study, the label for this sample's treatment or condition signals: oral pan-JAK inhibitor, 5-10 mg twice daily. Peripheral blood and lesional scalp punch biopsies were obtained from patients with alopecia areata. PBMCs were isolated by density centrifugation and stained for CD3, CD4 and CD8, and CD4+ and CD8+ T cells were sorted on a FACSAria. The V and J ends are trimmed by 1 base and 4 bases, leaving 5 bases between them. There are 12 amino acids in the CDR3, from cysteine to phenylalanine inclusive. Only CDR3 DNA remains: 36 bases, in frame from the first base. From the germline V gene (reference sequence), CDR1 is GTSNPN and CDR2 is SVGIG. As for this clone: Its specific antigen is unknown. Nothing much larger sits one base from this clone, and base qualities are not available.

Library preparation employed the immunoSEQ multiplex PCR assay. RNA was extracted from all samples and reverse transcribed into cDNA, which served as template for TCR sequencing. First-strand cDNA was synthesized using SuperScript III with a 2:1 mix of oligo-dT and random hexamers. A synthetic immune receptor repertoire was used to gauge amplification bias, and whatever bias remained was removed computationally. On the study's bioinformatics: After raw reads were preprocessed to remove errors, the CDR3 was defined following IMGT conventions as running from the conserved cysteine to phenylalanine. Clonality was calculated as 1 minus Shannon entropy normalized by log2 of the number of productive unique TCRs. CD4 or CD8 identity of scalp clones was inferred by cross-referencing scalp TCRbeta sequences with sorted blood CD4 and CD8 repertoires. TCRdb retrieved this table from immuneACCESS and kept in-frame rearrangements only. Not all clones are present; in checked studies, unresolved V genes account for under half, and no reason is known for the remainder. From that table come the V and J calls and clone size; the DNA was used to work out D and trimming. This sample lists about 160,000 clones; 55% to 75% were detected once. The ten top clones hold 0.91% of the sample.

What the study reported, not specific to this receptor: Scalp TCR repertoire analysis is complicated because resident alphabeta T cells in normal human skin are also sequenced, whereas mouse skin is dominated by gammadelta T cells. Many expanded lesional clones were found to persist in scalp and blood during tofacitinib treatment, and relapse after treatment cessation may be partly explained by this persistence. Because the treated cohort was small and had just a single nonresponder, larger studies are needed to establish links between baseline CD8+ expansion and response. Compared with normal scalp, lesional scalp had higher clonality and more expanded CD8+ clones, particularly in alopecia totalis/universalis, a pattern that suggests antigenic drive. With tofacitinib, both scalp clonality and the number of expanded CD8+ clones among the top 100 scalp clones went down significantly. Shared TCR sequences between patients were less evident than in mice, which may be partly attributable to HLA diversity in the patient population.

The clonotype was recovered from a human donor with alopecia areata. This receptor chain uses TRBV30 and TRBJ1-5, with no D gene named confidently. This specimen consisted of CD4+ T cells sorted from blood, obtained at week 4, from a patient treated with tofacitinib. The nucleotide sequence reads TGTGCCTGGAGTGACACTAATCAGCCCCAGCATTTT. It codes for CAWSDTNQPQHF.